This entry features one T cell receptor (beta chain) sequence. The antigen it binds to is not known. No much larger clonotype is one base removed from it; base qualities were not supplied. This sample was taken from a study of T cell changes during pregnancy in multiple sclerosis (dated by TCRdb to the late 2010s). With respect to the entire study: The study examined how the T cell repertoire changed over the course of pregnancy in women with multiple sclerosis.

V was cut back by 0 bases and J by 7 bases, leaving a gap of 11 bases between them. For CDR1 and CDR2, the germline V gene lists SGHDT and YYEEEE. The CDR3 measures 13 amino acids from cysteine to phenylalanine. CDR3 DNA is the only sequence kept; it has 39 bases, read in frame from the first base. The method was the immunoSEQ multiplex PCR assay. In TCRdb, the immuneACCESS table is reduced to in-frame sequences with V and J assigned. These tables do not hold every clone; where another copy was compared, an unresolved V gene accounts for under half, and the others remain unexplained. For this sample the table gives tens of thousands of clones, of which about 95% were detected only once. Jointly, the top ten make up 2.5% to 3% of the sample.

This TCR was recovered from a female donor with multiple sclerosis, enrolled in a pregnancy study. The sample in question was CD8+ T cells from peripheral blood mononuclear cells, obtained after pregnancy. This chain joins TRBV5-6 to TRBJ2-7; perhaps TRBD2 is the D gene, with 6 bases matching. CDR3 region: CASSLGSAGEQYF. The nucleotide sequence is given as TGTGCCAGCAGCTTGGGGTCGGCGGGGGAGCAGTACTTC.